This passage covers 20 T cell receptor beta chains from one sample sequenced in a study of blood T cells in healthy people across ages. With a J-beta primer mix and a sample-barcoded 5' primer, a second PCR ran about 7 to 12 cycles. TCRdb reprocessed the 5' RACE reads via MiXCR and lists one record per CDR3 protein. The table records approximately 490,000 distinct CDR3 sequences, around 24% of them present only once. The same specimen was also included in a second study, on T cells of mothers and their children.

The sequenced material came from blood. The origin of the receptors is a boy aged 5-17 years in good health.

The chain combines TRBV28 with TRBJ2-3; D might be TRBD2 (6 bases). The CDR3 has 16 amino acids. V lost 6 bases, J lost 0 bases, and 16 bases lay in between. Germline loops: CDR1 MDHEN, CDR2 SYDVKM. The CDR3 nucleotides are TGTGCCAGCAGCCGTCGCGGACTAATAAGCACAGATACGCAGTATTTT. Its translation is CASSRRGLISTDTQYF.

Points on this clonotype: Because it lacks the conserved phenylalanine or tryptophan at the end, this CDR3 is likely a read error. The rearrangement uses TRBV5-6 and TRBJ2-1, with D tentatively TRBD2 (8 bases). CDR3 length equals 16 residues. Germline assignment: CDR1 SGHDT and CDR2 YYEEEE. Trimming took off 1 base at V and 5 bases at J, with 16 bases between the two ends. This chain's CDR3 is CASSLRPGRGHNEQFL. The CDR3 nucleotides are TGTGCCAGCAGCTTGAGGCCCGGGAGGGGGCACAATGAGCAGTTCCTC.

This sequence joins TRBV4-2 and TRBJ2-5, with D unclear. Germline V CDR1 and CDR2: LGHNA, YNFKEQ. Trimming removed 2 bases at V and 2 bases at J, with 21 bases between. The CDR3 length is 18 residues. The CDR3 region is CASSQTIPGRFGQETQYF. Written as DNA, the CDR3 is TGTGCCAGCAGCCAAACAATACCCGGCAGGTTCGGGCAAGAGACCCAGTACTTC.

The chain carries TRBV5-1 and TRBJ2-1, with D possibly called TRBD1 or TRBD2 (5 bases each). The CDR3 runs to 13 residues. Trimming stripped 2 bases from V and 5 bases from J, with 8 bases between. The germline CDR1 and CDR2 sequences are SGHRS and YFSETQ. The DNA of the CDR3 is TGCGCCAGCAGCTTCGGGGCCAACAATGAGCAGTTCTTC. Amino acids: CASSFGANNEQFF. Supplemented by reference TRBV5-1 and TRBJ2-1, the full variable domain reads KAGVTQTPRYLIKTRGQQVTLSCSPISGHRSVSWYQQTPGQGLQFLFEYFSETQRNKGNFPGRFSGRQFSNSRSEMNVSTLELGDSALYLCASSFGANNEQFFGPGTRLTVL.

This clonotype has just one count. V is TRBV24-1 and J is TRBJ2-3; perhaps TRBD1 as D (5 bases). The CDR3 consists of 14 residues. Germline CDR1 KGHDR, CDR2 SFDVKD. The V and J ends lost 5 bases and 2 bases respectively, with 10 bases between them. Written as DNA, the CDR3 is TGTGCCACCAGTGGGACACCAAACACAGATACGCAGTATTTT. Translated, it gives CATSGTPNTDTQYF.

The chain carries TRBV7-9 and TRBJ2-7; 8 nucleotides align to TRBD1. In germline, CDR1 is SEHNR, CDR2 FQNEAQ (reference sequence). The junction had 14 bases not matched to a gene; V was cut back by 5 bases and J by 2 bases. The CDR3 is made up of 17 amino acids. The CDR3 DNA follows: TGTGCCAGCAGCCCGACCACAGCCCCAGGGGGCGCCTACGAGCAGTACTTC. Protein product: CASSPTTAPGGAYEQYF. The whole variable domain, remainder taken from reference TRBV7-9 and TRBJ2-7, is DTGVSQNPRHKITKRGQNVTFRCDPISEHNRLYWYRQTLGQGPEFLTYFQNEAQLEKSRLLSDRFSAERPKGSFSTLEIQRTEQGDSAMYLCASSPTTAPGGAYEQYFGPGTRLTVT.

This clonotype was picked up a small number of times. The CDR3 DNA sequence: TGCAGTGCTAGAGATCAGCTAGCGGTAAATGAGCAGTTCTTC. Residues: CSARDQLAVNEQFF. V is TRBV20-1 and J is TRBJ2-1; 7 nucleotides align to TRBD2. V lost 0 bases, J lost 7 bases, and 6 bases stayed unmatched. The CDR3 covers 14 residues. The germline V gene has CDR1 DFQATT and CDR2 SNEGSKA (reference sequence).

This clonotype has more than one count but fewer than ten. Sequence at one end of the junction differs from germline and may be a read error. The V and J genes are TRBV10-3 and TRBJ1-1; weak D call: TRBD1 (6 bases). The CDR3 contains 13 residues. From germline, CDR1 is ENHRY and CDR2 SYGVKD. In nucleotides, the CDR3 is TGTACCATCGGGGGGGGCAGGAACACTGAAGCTTTCTTT. Encoded protein: CTIGGGRNTEAFF.

The rearrangement uses TRBV24-1 and TRBJ2-3; D may be TRBD1 or TRBD2 (6 bases each). Per germline, CDR1 KGHDR and CDR2 SFDVKD. The CDR3 is made up of 14 amino acids. Trimming pared 4 bases from V and 9 bases from J, leaving 16 bases between. Here the CDR3 reads CATSDGWTGATQYF. The CDR3 nucleotides read TGTGCCACCAGTGACGGCTGGACGGGGGCGACGCAGTATTTT.

This chain connects TRBV20-1 to TRBJ1-2; unclear D gene. Germline CDR1 DFQATT, CDR2 SNEGSKA (reference sequence). The CDR3 consists of 11 residues. Between the trimmed V and J ends, which lost 3 bases and 6 bases, there was a span of 8 bases. This CDR3 reads CSASIGNGYTF. The CDR3 nucleotides read TGCAGTGCTAGTATCGGGAATGGCTACACCTTC.

This chain links TRBV20-1 with TRBJ2-5; TRBD2 agrees at 9 bases. The end of the DNA fits TRBJ2-1 better, so the J call may be wrong. CDR1 and CDR2 from the germline V gene are DFQATT and SNEGSKA (reference sequence). The CDR3 has 12 residues. The CDR3 bases are TGCAGTGCCCCTCCAGCGGGAGGTGAGCAGTTCTTC. The encoded protein is CSAPPAGGEQFF.

The chain employs TRBV28 and TRBJ2-5, with 7 positions matching TRBD2. The J call may be mistaken, given a closer DNA end match to TRBJ2-7. The CDR3 has 14 amino acids. CDR1 and CDR2 from the germline V gene are MDHEN and SYDVKM. CDR3 region: CASSFGGSTNEQYF. The CDR3 DNA is TGTGCCAGCAGTTTTGGCGGGAGTACCAACGAGCAGTACTTC.

This clonotype showed up just a few times. The CDR3 DNA sequence: TGTGCCAGCAGTTTTATAGGACGGCTTGAAAAACTGTTTTTT. Its protein is CASSFIGRLEKLFF. The chain has TRBV28 and TRBJ1-4; D remains ambiguous. The CDR3 is made up of 14 amino acids. Looked up from germline, CDR1 is MDHEN and CDR2 is SYDVKM. V shed 3 bases and J shed 7 bases, with 12 bases lying between them.

This chain links TRBV7-9 with TRBJ2-7; 10 bases map to TRBD2. The germline CDR1 and CDR2 sequences are SEHNR and FQNEAQ (reference sequence). V was clipped by 2 bases and J by 4 bases; unmatched bases: 5. The CDR3 is made up of 15 amino acids. The CDR3, as DNA: TGTGCCAGCAGCTTAACCCTAGCGGGAGAATACGAGCAGTACTTC. Amino acids: CASSLTLAGEYEQYF.

This clonotype showed up many times. The chain uses TRBV5-6 and TRBJ2-7, with 13 bases aligning to TRBD2. CDR1 is SGHDT, CDR2 YYEEEE, per germline. V lost 4 bases, J lost 1 base, and 8 bases stayed unmatched. The length of the CDR3 is 17 residues. DNA of the CDR3: TGTGCCAGCAGCGCCTGGACTAGCGGGAGTAGGTCCTACGAGCAGTACTTC. It translates to CASSAWTSGSRSYEQYF.

The chain has TRBV24-1 and TRBJ1-3; no clear D. Germline V gene lookup returns CDR1 KGHDR and CDR2 SFDVKD. Trimming left V 4 bases short and J 3 bases short, with 12 bases between. The CDR3 spans 15 residues. The CDR3: CATSDPDLGGNTIYF. The CDR3 nucleotides read TGTGCCACCAGTGACCCAGATCTGGGTGGAAACACCATATATTTT.

V usage is TRBV7-9 and J usage is TRBJ2-1; 10 positions agree with TRBD1. TRBJ2-7 matches the DNA end more closely, so the J call is doubtful. Germline CDR1 SEHNR, CDR2 FQNEAQ (reference sequence). The CDR3 covers 15 residues. CDR3 protein: CASSSAGTGVIGQYF. The CDR3, as DNA: TGTGCCAGCAGCTCCGCCGGGACAGGGGTAATCGGGCAGTACTTC.

J is TRBJ2-5 and V is TRBV27; unclear D gene. The J call is in doubt because the DNA end fits TRBJ2-7 better. This CDR3 comprises 15 residues. Germline V lookup: CDR1 MNHEY, CDR2 SMNVEV (reference sequence). The CDR3 loop reads CASSLSYRKSYEQYF. The CDR3, as DNA: TGTGCCAGCAGTTTATCGTACAGAAAGTCCTACGAGCAGTACTTC.

This clonotype was counted many times. Its ends do not fully match the called genes, so a read error is possible. The chain combines TRBV12-3 or TRBV12-4 with TRBJ2-7, with D possibly being TRBD1 or TRBD2 (6 bases each). This CDR3 is 13 amino acids long. The CDR3, as DNA: TGTGCCAGCAGCTTAGAGGGGGGCTACGAGCAGTACTTC. It encodes CASSLEGGYEQYF.

The rearrangement uses TRBV28 and TRBJ2-7; 10 nucleotides align to TRBD1. The V segment lost 5 bases and the J segment 7 bases; nucleotides outside the gene matches: 8. This CDR3 has 14 amino acids. Germline CDR1 MDHEN, CDR2 SYDVKM. CDR3 loop: CASSIRDRGHEQYF. Here the CDR3 DNA reads TGTGCCAGCAGTATCCGGGACAGGGGTCATGAGCAGTACTTC.